The entry below describes one TCR beta chain. This sample was taken from a study of T cell responses to AZD1222 COVID-19 vaccine. This table comes from immunoSEQ multiplex PCR, and its TCRdb copy is limited to in-frame clones, with some not included. The table includes 110,000 or so clones, 80% to 95% detected once. This TCR was sampled from an adult who received the MenACWY meningococcal vaccine as a control. The sample here was peripheral blood, taken 28 days after the second dose of the MenACWY control vaccine.

As DNA, the CDR3 is TGTGCCAGCAGACCCGGACTAGCGGGACCCGGGGAGCTGTTTTTT. Encoded protein: CASRPGLAGPGELFF. This chain joins TRBV7-2 and TRBJ2-2, with 12 bases identical to TRBD2. Per germline, CDR1 SGHTA and CDR2 FQGNSA. The CDR3 extends over 15 amino acids. The junction had 5 bases not matched to a gene; V was cut back by 6 bases and J by 6 bases.